This entry is about one T cell receptor beta chain. Combining a sample-barcoded 5' primer with a J-beta primer mix, a second PCR ran for 7 to 11 cycles. Via MiXCR, TCRdb re-called the 5' RACE reads, giving one row per CDR3 protein. The data show around 580,000 distinct CDR3 sequences, with around 48% seen just once and about 22% held by the top ten. This CDR3 comprises 14 residues. CDR1 is MGHDK, CDR2 SYGVNS, per germline. V dropped 10 bases and J dropped 3 bases, with 17 bases sitting between them. These data are taken from a study of blood T cells in healthy people across ages. The study drew donors from healthy Caucasian individuals in Russia aged roughly 6 to 90. Ten milliliters of peripheral blood were drawn from each donor into EDTA-treated tubes.

The J gene is TRBJ2-3, the V gene TRBV25-1, with D possibly being TRBD1 (6 bases). The sequence was obtained from a man older than 75 in good health. Sequencing was performed on blood. CDR3 region: CATGQWVGTDTQYF. The CDR3 DNA sequence: TGTGCCACCGGACAGTGGGTAGGGACAGATACGCAGTATTTT.